A single sample is the source of the 11 T cell receptor beta chains below, sequenced in a study of blood T cell repertoires in COVID-19. The assay was immunoSEQ multiplex PCR, and TCRdb's table has in-frame clones only and misses some. Found here are some 150,000 clones, more than 75% of them singletons; the top ten hold roughly 8%. Sequencing was carried out using peripheral blood. These TCRs come from a woman aged 50 to 60 with active or convalescent COVID-19.

CDR3 region: CASSYSDSPFYGYTF. The CDR3 nucleotides read TGTGCCAGCAGTTACTCGGACAGTCCCTTCTATGGCTACACCTTC. The chain links TRBV6-2 or TRBV6-3 to TRBJ1-2, with D possibly TRBD1 on 6 matching bases. There are 15 residues in the CDR3. The V end lost 0 bases, the J end lost 4 bases, and 12 bases lay between the germline ends. From germline, CDR1 is MNHEY and CDR2 SVGEGT.

The chain recombines TRBV29-1 with TRBJ1-1; tentatively, D is TRBD1 (6 bases). V lost 3 bases and J lost 2, with 10 bases in between. Per the germline V gene, CDR1 is SQVTM and CDR2 is ANQGSEA. CDR3 length: 13 residues. CDR3 sequence (DNA): TGCAGCGTTGAGGGACACTTTAACACTGAAGCTTTCTTT. Protein product: CSVEGHFNTEAFF.

The rearrangement links TRBV30 to TRBJ1-4; D is unclear. Germline V lookup: CDR1 GTSNPN, CDR2 SVGIG (reference sequence). CDR3 length: 13 amino acids. Between the trimmed V and J ends, which lost 5 bases and 0 bases, there was a span of 7 bases. The CDR3 sequence is CAWYRATNEKLFF. DNA for the CDR3: TGTGCCTGGTACAGAGCAACTAATGAAAAACTGTTTTTT.

This clone was observed a handful of times. The rearrangement uses TRBV2 and TRBJ1-2; D perhaps matches TRBD1 (5 bases). Germline V gene lookup returns CDR1 SNHLY and CDR2 FYNNEI. This CDR3 has 17 residues. V was clipped by 0 bases and J by 5 bases, with 19 bases between them. This chain's CDR3 is CASSEALRVSGSYGYTF. The DNA of the CDR3 is TGTGCCAGCAGTGAAGCGCTTCGGGTTTCAGGGTCGTATGGCTACACCTTC.

This clone has a single count. V gene TRBV30 combines with J gene TRBJ2-1; the D gene is possibly TRBD2 (6 bases). The CDR3 consists of 16 residues. V was cut by 2 bases and J by 3 bases, with 17 bases left in between. From germline, CDR1 is GTSNPN and CDR2 SVGIG (reference sequence). This chain's CDR3 is CAWSSVRDSLYNEQFF. Written as DNA, the CDR3 is TGTGCCTGGAGTTCTGTCCGGGACTCCCTCTACAATGAGCAGTTCTTC.

The rearrangement joins TRBV5-1 to TRBJ2-2; 7 positions match TRBD1. The ends lost 4 bases at V and 9 bases at J; junction bases unmatched: 9. The CDR3 has 14 residues. Looked up from germline, CDR1 is SGHRS and CDR2 is YFSETQ. CDR3 nucleotide sequence: TGCGCCAGCAGCCTAAGGGGGACAGACTGGGAGCTGTTTTTT. It specifies CASSLRGTDWELFF.

This sequence joins TRBV18 and TRBJ1-6; possibly TRBD1 for D (6 bases). This CDR3 has 13 amino acids. Trimming shortened V by 3 bases and J by 6 bases, and 6 bases separated the two germline ends. Germline-derived CDR1 and CDR2 are KGHSH and LQKENI. The CDR3 sequence is CASSPDSNSPLHF. The CDR3 DNA follows: TGTGCCAGCTCACCGGACAGTAATTCACCCCTCCACTTT.

This clone came up a few times. The J gene is TRBJ2-7, the V gene TRBV14; 7 nucleotides match TRBD1. CDR1 and CDR2 (germline): SGHDN, FVKESK. The CDR3 is 14 residues long. V was clipped by 1 base and J by 4 bases; unmatched bases: 4. CDR3 loop: CASSQGTGRYEQYF. The CDR3 DNA is TGTGCCAGCAGCCAAGGGACAGGCCGGTACGAGCAGTACTTC.

The J gene is TRBJ2-1, the V gene TRBV4-2; 9 bases agree with TRBD1. V lost 1 base and J lost 3; bases outside the gene matches: 1. In germline, CDR1 is LGHNA, CDR2 YNFKEQ. The CDR3 loop spans 15 amino acids. In nucleotides, the CDR3 is TGTGCCAGCAGCCAAGGACAGGGGGACTACAATGAGCAGTTCTTC. It specifies CASSQGQGDYNEQFF.

This clone turned up a few times. This chain connects TRBV6-5 to TRBJ1-5; D gene unclear. Germline V gene sequence: CDR1 MNHEY, CDR2 SVGAGI. Trimming removed 6 bases from V and 0 bases from J, with 12 bases in between. The CDR3 has 15 residues. The CDR3 protein is CASRERRYSNQPQHF. The CDR3 DNA reads as TGTGCCAGCAGAGAGCGGCGTTATAGCAATCAGCCCCAGCATTTT.

The chain employs TRBV7-8 and TRBJ1-6; D gene unclear. V was pared by 2 bases and J by 7 bases, with 18 bases between. The CDR3 has 17 residues. Germline lookup yields CDR1 SGHVS and CDR2 FQNEAQ. In nucleotides, the CDR3 is TGTGCCAGCAGCTTAAAATCCGGCGGATTTTACAATTCACCCCTCCACTTT. It is translated as CASSLKSGGFYNSPLHF.